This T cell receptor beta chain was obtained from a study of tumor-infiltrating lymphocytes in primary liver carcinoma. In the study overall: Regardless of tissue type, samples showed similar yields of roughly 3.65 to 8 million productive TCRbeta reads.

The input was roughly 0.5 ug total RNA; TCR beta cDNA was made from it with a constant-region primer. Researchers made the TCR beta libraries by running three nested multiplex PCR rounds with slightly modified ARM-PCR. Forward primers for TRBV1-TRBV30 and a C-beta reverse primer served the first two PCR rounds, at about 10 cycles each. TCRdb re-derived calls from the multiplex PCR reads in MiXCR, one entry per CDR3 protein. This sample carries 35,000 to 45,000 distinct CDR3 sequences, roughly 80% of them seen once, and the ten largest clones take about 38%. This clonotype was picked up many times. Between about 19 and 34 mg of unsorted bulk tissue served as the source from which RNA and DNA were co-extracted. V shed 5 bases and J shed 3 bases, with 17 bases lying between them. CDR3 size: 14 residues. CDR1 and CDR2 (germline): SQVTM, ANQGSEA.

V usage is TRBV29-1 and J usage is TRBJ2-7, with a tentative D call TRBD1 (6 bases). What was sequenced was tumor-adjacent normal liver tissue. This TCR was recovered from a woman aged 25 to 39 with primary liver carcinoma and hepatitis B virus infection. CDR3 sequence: CSVLGLTGGYEQYF. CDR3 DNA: TGCAGCGTTTTGGGCTTGACAGGAGGCTACGAGCAGTACTTC.